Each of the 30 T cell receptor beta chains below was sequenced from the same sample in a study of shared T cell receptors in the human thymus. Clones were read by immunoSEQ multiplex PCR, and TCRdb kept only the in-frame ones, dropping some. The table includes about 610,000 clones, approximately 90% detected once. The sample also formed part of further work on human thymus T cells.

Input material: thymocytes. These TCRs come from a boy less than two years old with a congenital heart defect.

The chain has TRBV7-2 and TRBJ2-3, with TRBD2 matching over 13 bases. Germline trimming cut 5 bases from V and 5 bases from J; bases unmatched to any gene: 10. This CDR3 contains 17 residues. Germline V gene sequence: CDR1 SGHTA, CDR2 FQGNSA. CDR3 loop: CASSPGLAGERLDTQYF. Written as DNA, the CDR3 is TGTGCCAGCAGCCCAGGACTAGCGGGGGAGCGTTTAGATACGCAGTATTTT. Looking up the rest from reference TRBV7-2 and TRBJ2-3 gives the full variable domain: GAGVSQSPSNKVTEKGKDVELRCDPISGHTALYWYRQSLGQGLEFLIYFQGNSAPDKSGLPSDRFSAERTGGSVSTLTIQRTQQEDSAVYLCASSPGLAGERLDTQYFGPGTRLTVL.

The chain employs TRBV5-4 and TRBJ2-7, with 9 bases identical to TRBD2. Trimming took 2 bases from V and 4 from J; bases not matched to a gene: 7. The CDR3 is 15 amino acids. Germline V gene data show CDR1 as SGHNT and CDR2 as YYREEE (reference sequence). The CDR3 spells CASSLAGGLGYEQYF. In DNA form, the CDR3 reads TGTGCCAGCAGCTTAGCGGGAGGTTTGGGGTACGAGCAGTACTTC.

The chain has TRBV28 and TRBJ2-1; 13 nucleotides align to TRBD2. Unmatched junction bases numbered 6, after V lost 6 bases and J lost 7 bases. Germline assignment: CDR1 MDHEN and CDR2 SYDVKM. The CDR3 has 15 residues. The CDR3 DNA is TGTGCCAGCAGACTAGCGGGAGGGCCGGGGAATGAGCAGTTCTTC. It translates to CASRLAGGPGNEQFF.

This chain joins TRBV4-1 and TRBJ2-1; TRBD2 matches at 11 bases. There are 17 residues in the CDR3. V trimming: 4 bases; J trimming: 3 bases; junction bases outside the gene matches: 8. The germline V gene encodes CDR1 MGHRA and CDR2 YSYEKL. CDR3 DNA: TGCGCCAGCAGCCCCGGGCTAGCGGGAGGAAGCTACAATGAGCAGTTCTTC. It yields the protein CASSPGLAGGSYNEQFF.

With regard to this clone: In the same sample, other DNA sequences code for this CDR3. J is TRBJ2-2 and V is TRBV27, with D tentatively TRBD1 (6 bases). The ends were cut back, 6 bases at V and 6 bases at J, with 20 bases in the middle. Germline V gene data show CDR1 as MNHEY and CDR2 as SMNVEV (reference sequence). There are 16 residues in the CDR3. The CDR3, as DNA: TGTGCCAGCAGCCCGACCAGGGGCGCACTAGCCGGGGAGCTGTTTTTT. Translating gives CASSPTRGALAGELFF.

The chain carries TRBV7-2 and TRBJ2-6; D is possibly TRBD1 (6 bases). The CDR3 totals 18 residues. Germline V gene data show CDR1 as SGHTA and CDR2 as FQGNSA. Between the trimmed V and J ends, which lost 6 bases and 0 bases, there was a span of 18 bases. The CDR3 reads CASSTHRVSPSGANVLTF. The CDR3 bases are TGTGCCAGCAGTACCCACAGGGTTTCGCCCTCTGGGGCCAACGTCCTGACTTTC.

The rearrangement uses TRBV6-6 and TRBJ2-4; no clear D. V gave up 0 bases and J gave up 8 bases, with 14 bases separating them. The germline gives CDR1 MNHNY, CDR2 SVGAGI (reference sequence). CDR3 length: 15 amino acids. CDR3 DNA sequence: TGTGCCAGCAGTTACTCGAGGTACGGGTATGACATTCAGTACTTC. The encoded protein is CASSYSRYGYDIQYF.

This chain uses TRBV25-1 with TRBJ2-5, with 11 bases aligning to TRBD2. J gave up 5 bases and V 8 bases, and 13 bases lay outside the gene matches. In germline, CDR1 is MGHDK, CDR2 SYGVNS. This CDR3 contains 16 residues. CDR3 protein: CASGQFSGRAVETQYF. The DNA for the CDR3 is TGTGCCAGCGGCCAATTTAGCGGGAGGGCCGTTGAGACCCAGTACTTC. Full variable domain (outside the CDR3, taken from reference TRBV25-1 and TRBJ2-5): EADIYQTPRYLVIGTGKKITLECSQTMGHDKMYWYQQDPGMELHLIHYSYGVNSTEKGDLSSESTVSRIRTEHFPLTLESARPSHTSQYLCASGQFSGRAVETQYFGPGTRLLVL.

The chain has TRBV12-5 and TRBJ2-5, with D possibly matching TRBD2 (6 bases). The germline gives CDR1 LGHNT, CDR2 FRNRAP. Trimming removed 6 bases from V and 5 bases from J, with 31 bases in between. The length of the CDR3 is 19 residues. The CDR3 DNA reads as TGTGCTAGTGGCCCCGAGATGGGCCGGGAGAGGGCCGGCGGTGAGACCCAGTACTTC. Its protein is CASGPEMGRERAGGETQYF.

CDR3 protein: CANEDSGAGDTQYF. The CDR3, as DNA: TGTGCCAATGAAGATAGCGGGGCGGGAGATACGCAGTATTTT. The chain carries TRBV5-4 and TRBJ2-3, with 8 nucleotides matching TRBD2. CDR1 and CDR2 from the germline V gene are SGHNT and YYREEE (reference sequence). The CDR3 runs to 14 residues. J gave up 5 bases and V 9 bases, and 11 bases lay outside the gene matches.

CDR3 amino acids: CASSFLGTGGEKLFF. The CDR3 DNA follows: TGTGCCAGCAGTTTTTTGGGGACAGGGGGGGAAAAACTGTTTTTT. The chain joins TRBV27 to TRBJ1-4, with 11 bases that match TRBD1. V trimming: 3 bases; J trimming: 8 bases; junction bases outside the gene matches: 5. The CDR3 sequence is 15 residues long. Germline CDR1 and CDR2: MNHEY and SMNVEV (reference sequence).

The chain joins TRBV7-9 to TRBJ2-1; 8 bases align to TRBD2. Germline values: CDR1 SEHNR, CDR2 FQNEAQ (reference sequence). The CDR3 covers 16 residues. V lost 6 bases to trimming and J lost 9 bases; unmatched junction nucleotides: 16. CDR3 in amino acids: CASRESGTRAGGEQFF. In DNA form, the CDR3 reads TGTGCCAGCAGGGAGTCCGGGACTAGAGCAGGTGGTGAGCAGTTCTTC.

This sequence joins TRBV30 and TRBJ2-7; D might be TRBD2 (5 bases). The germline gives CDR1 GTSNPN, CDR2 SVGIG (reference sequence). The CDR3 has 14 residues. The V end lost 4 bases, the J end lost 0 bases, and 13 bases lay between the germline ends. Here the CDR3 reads CAWKIGGSSYEQYF. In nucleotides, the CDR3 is TGTGCCTGGAAAATTGGTGGGAGCTCCTACGAGCAGTACTTC.

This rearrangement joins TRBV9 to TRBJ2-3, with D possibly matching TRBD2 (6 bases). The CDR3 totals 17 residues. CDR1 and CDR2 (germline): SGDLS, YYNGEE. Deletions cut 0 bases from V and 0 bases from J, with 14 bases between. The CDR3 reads CASSVDAGGGSTDTQYF. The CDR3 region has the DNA TGTGCCAGCAGCGTAGATGCCGGGGGAGGCAGCACAGATACGCAGTATTTT.

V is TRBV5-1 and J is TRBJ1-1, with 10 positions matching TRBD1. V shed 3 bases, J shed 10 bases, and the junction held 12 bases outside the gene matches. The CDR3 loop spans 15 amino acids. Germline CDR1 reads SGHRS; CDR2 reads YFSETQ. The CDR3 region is CASSSGTGDPPRAFF. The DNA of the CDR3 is TGCGCCAGCAGCTCCGGGACAGGGGACCCCCCGCGAGCTTTCTTT.

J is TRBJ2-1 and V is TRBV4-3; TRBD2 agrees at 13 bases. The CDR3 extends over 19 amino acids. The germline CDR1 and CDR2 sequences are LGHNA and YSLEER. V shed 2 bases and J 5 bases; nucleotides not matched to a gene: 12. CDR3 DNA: TGCGCCAGCAGCCAAAAGGGGCCCCTCGGGACTAGCGGGGACAATGAGCAGTTCTTC. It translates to CASSQKGPLGTSGDNEQFF.

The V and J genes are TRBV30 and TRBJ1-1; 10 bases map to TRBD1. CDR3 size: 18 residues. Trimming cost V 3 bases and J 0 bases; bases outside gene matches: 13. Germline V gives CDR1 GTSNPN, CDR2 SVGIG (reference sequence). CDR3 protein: CAWRGPRDRGPMNTEAFF. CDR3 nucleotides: TGTGCCTGGAGGGGGCCCCGGGACAGGGGCCCAATGAACACTGAAGCTTTCTTT.

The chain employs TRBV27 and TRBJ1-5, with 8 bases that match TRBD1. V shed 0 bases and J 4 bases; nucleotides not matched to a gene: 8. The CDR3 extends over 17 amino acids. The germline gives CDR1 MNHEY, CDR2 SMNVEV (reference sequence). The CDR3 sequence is CASSLSMAGGGNQPQHF. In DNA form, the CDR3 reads TGTGCCAGCAGTTTATCGATGGCAGGGGGCGGGAATCAGCCCCAGCATTTT.

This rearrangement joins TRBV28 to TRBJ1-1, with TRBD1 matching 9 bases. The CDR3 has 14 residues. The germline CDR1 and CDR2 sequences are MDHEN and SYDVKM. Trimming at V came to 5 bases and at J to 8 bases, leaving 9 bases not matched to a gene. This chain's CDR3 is CASSPSGQGVEAFF. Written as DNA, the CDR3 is TGTGCCAGCAGTCCCTCGGGACAGGGCGTCGAAGCTTTCTTT.

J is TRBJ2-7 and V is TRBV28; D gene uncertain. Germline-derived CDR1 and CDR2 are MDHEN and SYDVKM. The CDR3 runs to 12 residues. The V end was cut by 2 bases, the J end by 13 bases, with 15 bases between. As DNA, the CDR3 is TGTGCCAGCAGTTTAAGTCCAGGTCTACCCTACTTC. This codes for CASSLSPGLPYF. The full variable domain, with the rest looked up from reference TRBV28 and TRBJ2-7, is DVKVTQSSRYLVKRTGEKVFLECVQDMDHENMFWYRQDPGLGLRLIYFSYDVKMKEKGDIPEGYSVSREKKERFSLILESASTNQTSMYLCASSLSPGLPYFGPGTRLTVT.

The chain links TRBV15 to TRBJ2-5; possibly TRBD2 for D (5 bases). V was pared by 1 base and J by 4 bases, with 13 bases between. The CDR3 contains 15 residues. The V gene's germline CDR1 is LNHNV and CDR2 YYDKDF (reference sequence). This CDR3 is CATSRVRLAAETQYF. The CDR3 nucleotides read TGTGCCACCAGCAGAGTAAGGCTAGCAGCAGAGACCCAGTACTTC. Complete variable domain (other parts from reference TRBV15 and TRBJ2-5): DAMVIQNPRYQVTQFGKPVTLSCSQTLNHNVMYWYQQKSSQAPKLLFHYYDKDFNNEADTPDNFQSRRPNTSFCFLDIRSPGLGDTAMYLCATSRVRLAAETQYFGPGTRLLVL.

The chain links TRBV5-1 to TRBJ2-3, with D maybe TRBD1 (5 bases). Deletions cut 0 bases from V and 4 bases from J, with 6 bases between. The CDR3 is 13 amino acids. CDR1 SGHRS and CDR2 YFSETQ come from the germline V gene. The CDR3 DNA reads TGCGCCAGCAGCTTGGAGGGGTCAGATACGCAGTATTTT. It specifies CASSLEGSDTQYF.

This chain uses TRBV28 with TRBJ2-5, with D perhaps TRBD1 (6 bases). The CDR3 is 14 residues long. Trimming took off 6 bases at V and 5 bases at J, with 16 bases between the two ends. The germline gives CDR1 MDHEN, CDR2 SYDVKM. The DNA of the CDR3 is TGTGCCAGCAGCCAACAGGGTTCCCGGGAGACCCAGTACTTC. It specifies CASSQQGSRETQYF.

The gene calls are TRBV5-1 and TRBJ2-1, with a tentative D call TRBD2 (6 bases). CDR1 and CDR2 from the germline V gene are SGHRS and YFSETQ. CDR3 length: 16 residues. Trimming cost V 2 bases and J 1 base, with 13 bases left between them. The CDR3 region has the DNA TGCGCCAGCAGCTTTGTTTTGGAGGGATCCTACAATGAGCAGTTCTTC. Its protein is CASSFVLEGSYNEQFF.

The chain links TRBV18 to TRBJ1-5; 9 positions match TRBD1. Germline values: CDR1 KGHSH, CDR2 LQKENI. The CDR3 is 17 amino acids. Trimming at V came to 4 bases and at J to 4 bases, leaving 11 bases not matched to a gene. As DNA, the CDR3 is TGTGCCAGCTCACAAGATAACGACAGGGGGAGGAATCAGCCCCAGCATTTT. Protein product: CASSQDNDRGRNQPQHF.

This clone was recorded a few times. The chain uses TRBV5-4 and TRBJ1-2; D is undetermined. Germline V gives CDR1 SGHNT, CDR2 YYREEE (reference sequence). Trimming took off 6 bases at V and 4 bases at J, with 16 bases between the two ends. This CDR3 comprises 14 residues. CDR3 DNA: TGTGCCAGCACCTCCCGCCCGGGATCCTATGGCTACACCTTC. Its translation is CASTSRPGSYGYTF.

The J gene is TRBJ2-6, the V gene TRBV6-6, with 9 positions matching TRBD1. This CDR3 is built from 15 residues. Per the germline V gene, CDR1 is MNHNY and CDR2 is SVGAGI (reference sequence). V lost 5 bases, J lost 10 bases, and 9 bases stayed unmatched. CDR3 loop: CASSQWGQGLNVLTF. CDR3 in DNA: TGTGCCAGCAGTCAGTGGGGACAGGGATTAAACGTCCTGACTTTC.

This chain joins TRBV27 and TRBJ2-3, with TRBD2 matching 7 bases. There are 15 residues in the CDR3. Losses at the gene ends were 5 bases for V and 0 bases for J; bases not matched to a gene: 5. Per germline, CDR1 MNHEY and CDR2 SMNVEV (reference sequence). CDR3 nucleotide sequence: TGTGCCAGCAGTCGACGGGGGGACAGCACAGATACGCAGTATTTT. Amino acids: CASSRRGDSTDTQYF.

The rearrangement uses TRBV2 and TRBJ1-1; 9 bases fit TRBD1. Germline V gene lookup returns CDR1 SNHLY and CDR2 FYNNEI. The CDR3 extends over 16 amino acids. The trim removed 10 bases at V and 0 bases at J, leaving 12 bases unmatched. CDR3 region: CATLGLQGAMNTEAFF. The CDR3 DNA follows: TGTGCCACCCTTGGGCTACAGGGGGCCATGAACACTGAAGCTTTCTTT.

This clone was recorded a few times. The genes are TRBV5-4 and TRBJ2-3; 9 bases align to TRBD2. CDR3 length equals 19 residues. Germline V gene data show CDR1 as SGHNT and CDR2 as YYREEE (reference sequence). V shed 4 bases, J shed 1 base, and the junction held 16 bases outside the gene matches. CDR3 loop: CASSRERGLSGSGTDTQYF. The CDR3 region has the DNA TGTGCCAGCAGCCGCGAAAGGGGACTTAGCGGGAGTGGCACAGATACGCAGTATTTT.